The 2 T cell receptor beta chains reported below all come from one sample, sequenced in a study of human T cells and chemical hapten exposure. TCRdb reprocessed the 5' RACE reads with MiXCR, giving one entry per CDR3 protein. In the table there are about 120,000 distinct CDR3 sequences, approximately 19% of which are singletons. The total RNA was obtained from whole blood that was not fractionated. These receptor sequences come from a human donor in good health.

V and J are TRBV9 and TRBJ1-6, with no clear D. Germline V gives CDR1 SGDLS, CDR2 YYNGEE. CDR3 size: 13 residues. V lost 2 bases to trimming and J lost 6 bases, with 6 bases between them. The CDR3 coding sequence is TGTGCCAGCAGCGTCCGAGCTAATTCACCCCTCCACTTT. Its translation: CASSVRANSPLHF.

This clonotype has more than one count but fewer than ten. The chain joins TRBV11-1 to TRBJ2-1; D is perhaps TRBD1 or TRBD2 (5 bases each). The CDR3 spans 16 residues. CDR1 is SGHAT and CDR2 is FQDESV in the germline V gene (reference sequence). Trimming pared 0 bases from V and 8 bases from J, leaving 17 bases between. CDR3 DNA: TGTGCCAGCAGCTTAGCCCGGGACCCTCAGTGGGATGAGCAGTTCTTC. It yields the protein CASSLARDPQWDEQFF.